A single sample is the source of the 24 T cell receptor beta chains below, sequenced in a study of shared clonotypes between healthy human individuals. This table comes from immunoSEQ multiplex PCR, and its TCRdb copy is limited to in-frame clones, with some not included. Of hundreds of thousands of clones listed, about 74% were seen once; the top ten hold roughly 1.7%. Sequencing was done on a sample of memory CD4+ T cells sorted from blood. The subset: CD45RA-negative fraction. The origin of the receptors is a woman aged 25 to 45 in good health.

The chain carries TRBV9 and TRBJ2-1, with D hard to call. This CDR3 region has 15 residues. Per the germline V gene, CDR1 is SGDLS and CDR2 is YYNGEE. V lost 0 bases and J lost 3, with 10 bases in between. The CDR3 nucleotides read TGTGCCAGCAGCGTAGGGTGGACGGACTACAATGAGCAGTTCTTC. This codes for CASSVGWTDYNEQFF.

The chain links TRBV15 to TRBJ2-2, with a tentative D call TRBD2 (6 bases). This CDR3 region has 16 residues. V lost 6 bases to trimming and J lost 7 bases, with 21 bases between them. Germline V gene lookup returns CDR1 LNHNV and CDR2 YYDKDF (reference sequence). The CDR3 region has the DNA TGTGCCACCAGTATTTCGGGCGGGAAGTTGGGCGGGGAGCTGTTTTTT. This sequence encodes CATSISGGKLGGELFF.

The CDR3 DNA follows: TGTGCCAGCAGTCCCGGGACAGGGGGCAGGGGCAAAAACATTCAGTACTTC. It translates to CASSPGTGGRGKNIQYF. J is TRBJ2-4 and V is TRBV28; 12 bases are shared with TRBD1. This CDR3 contains 17 residues. Germline trimming cut 5 bases from V and 3 bases from J; bases unmatched to any gene: 8. Germline loops: CDR1 MDHEN, CDR2 SYDVKM.

In this sample, this clone turned up a few times. The CDR3 loop is CASSRQSGILSYEQYF. DNA for the CDR3: TGTGCCAGCAGCAGACAAAGCGGGATTCTTTCCTACGAGCAGTACTTC. V is TRBV5-4 and J is TRBJ2-7; TRBD2 matches 7 bases. The V gene's germline CDR1 is SGHNT and CDR2 YYREEE (reference sequence). The trim removed 4 bases at V and 1 base at J, leaving 11 bases unmatched. The CDR3 consists of 16 residues.

This clone is deemed medium-sized (0.01 to 0.1%). This sequence joins TRBV11-2 and TRBJ2-1, with D possibly being TRBD1 (5 bases). Germline values: CDR1 SGHAT, CDR2 FQNNGV. Trimming pared 1 base from V and 7 bases from J, leaving 14 bases between. This CDR3 region has 15 residues. CDR3 sequence reads: CASSLGRRQGNEQFF. CDR3 nucleotides: TGTGCCAGCAGCTTAGGCCGACGTCAGGGAAATGAGCAGTTCTTC.

A single count supports this clone. The genes are TRBV10-3 and TRBJ2-3, with 10 bases lining up with TRBD2. This CDR3 has 18 residues. V was pared by 4 bases and J by 1 base, with 11 bases of the junction left unmatched. CDR1 is ENHRY and CDR2 is SYGVKD in the germline V gene. CDR3 bases: TGTGCCATCAGTGCAAACCCCGGGACTAGCGAGCGCACAGATACGCAGTATTTT. Translating it yields CAISANPGTSERTDTQYF.

The chain joins TRBV19 to TRBJ1-2; the D gene is possibly TRBD1 (5 bases). Germline CDR1 and CDR2: LNHDA and SQIVND (reference sequence). The CDR3 totals 13 residues. Trimming cost V 7 bases and J 2 bases, with 11 bases left between them. The CDR3, as DNA: TGTGCCAGTATGTCGGGACTCAACTATGGCTACACCTTC. This gives the protein CASMSGLNYGYTF.

V usage is TRBV7-9 and J usage is TRBJ2-5; the D gene is possibly TRBD1 (5 bases). Germline V CDR1 and CDR2: SEHNR, FQNEAQ (reference sequence). With 1 base removed from V and 7 bases from J, the gap between germline ends came to 25 bases. CDR3 length equals 18 residues. The CDR3 DNA reads TGTGCCAGCAGCTTAGGGGCACCGGTGCAGGGCCGCGATTGGACCCAGTACTTC. Residues: CASSLGAPVQGRDWTQYF.

V usage is TRBV5-4 and J usage is TRBJ1-1; unclear D gene. This CDR3 has 14 residues. V lost 1 base, J lost 1 base, and 8 bases lay in between. The germline gives CDR1 SGHNT, CDR2 YYREEE (reference sequence). The CDR3 nucleotides are TGTGCCAGCAGCTTGATTACGGGGAACACTGAAGCTTTCTTT. As protein: CASSLITGNTEAFF.

On this clone: Different DNA sequences within this sample yield the same CDR3. This rearrangement joins TRBV11-3 to TRBJ1-1; no firm D call. Between the trimmed V and J ends, which lost 8 bases and 0 bases, there was a span of 7 bases. The CDR3 sequence is 12 residues long. CDR1 and CDR2 from the germline V gene are SGHNT and YENEEA. CDR3 sequence (DNA): TGTGCCAGCCAAGGAATGAACACTGAAGCTTTCTTT. Encoded protein: CASQGMNTEAFF. The full variable domain, completed using reference TRBV11-3 and TRBJ1-1, is EAGVVQSPRYKIIEKKQPVAFWCNPISGHNTLYWYLQNLGQGPELLIRYENEEAVDDSQLPKDRFSAERLKGVDSTLKIQPAELGDSAVYLCASQGMNTEAFFGQGTRLTVV.

This clone was seen just once. This chain joins TRBV18 and TRBJ2-1, with 7 bases matching TRBD2. The germline V gene encodes CDR1 KGHSH and CDR2 LQKENI. The V gene end was trimmed by 3 bases and the J gene end by 5 bases; junction bases not matched to a gene: 10. The CDR3 runs 16 residues. CDR3 DNA: TGTGCCAGCTCACCTGGGGGGGTCTTATTTCACAATGAGCAGTTCTTC. Its translation is CASSPGGVLFHNEQFF.

In this sample, this clone turned up once. This chain connects TRBV9 to TRBJ2-1, with TRBD2 matching over 9 bases. This CDR3 is built from 13 residues. With 5 bases clipped from V and 9 bases from J, the junction kept 6 bases outside the gene matches. The V gene's germline CDR1 is SGDLS and CDR2 YYNGEE. CDR3 in DNA: TGTGCCAGCAGGACTAGCGGTACAGGTGAGCAGTTCTTC. It encodes CASRTSGTGEQFF.

The V gene is TRBV19, the J gene TRBJ2-6; 8 bases agree with TRBD1. CDR3 length: 15 amino acids. Germline V gene sequence: CDR1 LNHDA, CDR2 SQIVND (reference sequence). V was clipped by 6 bases and J by 4 bases; unmatched bases: 5. DNA of the CDR3: TGTGCCAGTAGAAGGACAGGGAGCGGGGCCAACGTCCTGACTTTC. It codes for CASRRTGSGANVLTF. Looking up the rest from reference TRBV19 and TRBJ2-6 gives the full variable domain: DGGITQSPKYLFRKEGQNVTLSCEQNLNHDAMYWYRQDPGQGLRLIYYSQIVNDFQKGDIAEGYSVSREKKESFPLTVTSAQKNPTAFYLCASRRTGSGANVLTFGAGSRLTVL.

Concerning this clone: Other DNA sequences within the sample encode an identical CDR3. The V gene is TRBV5-1, the J gene TRBJ2-3; D possibly matches TRBD1 or TRBD2 (6 bases each). There are 15 residues in the CDR3. Germline V gene sequence: CDR1 SGHRS, CDR2 YFSETQ. Trimming left V 0 bases short and J 1 base short, with 9 bases between. As DNA, the CDR3 is TGCGCCAGCAGCTTGGCCGGGGGCGGCACAGATACGCAGTATTTT. This encodes CASSLAGGGTDTQYF.

The gene calls are TRBV7-2 and TRBJ1-1, with D possibly TRBD1 on 5 matching bases. In germline, CDR1 is SGHTA, CDR2 FQGNSA. Trimming took 4 bases from V and 4 from J, leaving 13 bases between them. The CDR3 is 14 residues long. CDR3 sequence: CASSSAGRITEAFF. The CDR3 DNA reads as TGTGCCAGCAGCTCCGCAGGGCGGATCACTGAAGCTTTCTTT.

The rearrangement uses TRBV28 and TRBJ2-5; D gene ambiguous. The CDR3 contains 14 residues. Germline V CDR1 and CDR2: MDHEN, SYDVKM. The V end was cut by 1 base, the J end by 2 bases, with 8 bases between. In DNA form, the CDR3 reads TGTGCCAGCAGTTTATATCCGGTACAAGAGACCCAGTACTTC. Its translation is CASSLYPVQETQYF. Together with reference TRBV28 and TRBJ2-5, the CDR3 gives the full variable domain: DVKVTQSSRYLVKRTGEKVFLECVQDMDHENMFWYRQDPGLGLRLIYFSYDVKMKEKGDIPEGYSVSREKKERFSLILESASTNQTSMYLCASSLYPVQETQYFGPGTRLLVL.

The sample holds a few counts of this clone. V is TRBV18 and J is TRBJ1-4; D call uncertain. With 0 bases removed from V and 0 bases from J, the gap between germline ends came to 5 bases. Germline CDR1 KGHSH, CDR2 LQKENI. There are 15 residues in the CDR3. The CDR3 nucleotides are TGTGCCAGCTCACCACCCCTTGCAACTAATGAAAAACTGTTTTTT. Residues: CASSPPLATNEKLFF.

This clone came up a few times. The chain is built from TRBV12-5 and TRBJ1-1; D remains ambiguous. CDR1 and CDR2 from the germline V gene are LGHNT and FRNRAP. V was clipped by 1 base and J by 7 bases, with 7 bases between them. This CDR3 is 12 amino acids long. The CDR3 loop reads CASGLDGREAFF. CDR3 coding DNA: TGTGCTAGTGGTTTGGACGGGCGTGAAGCTTTCTTT.

CDR3 sequence reads: CASSPEGRDHEKLFF. CDR3 coding DNA: TGCGCCAGCAGTCCGGAGGGCAGGGACCACGAAAAACTGTTTTTT. The rearrangement uses TRBV5-1 and TRBJ1-4; tentative D call: TRBD1 (5 bases). Germline CDR1 reads SGHRS; CDR2 reads YFSETQ. There are 15 residues in the CDR3. V lost 5 bases and J 8 bases, leaving 19 bases between the germline ends.

The CDR3 bases are TGTGCCAGTAGTATTACGCCGGGACAGGGGTACGAGCAGTACTTC. It is translated as CASSITPGQGYEQYF. This chain connects TRBV19 to TRBJ2-7; 10 bases align to TRBD1. The CDR3 is made up of 15 amino acids. The V and J ends lost 3 bases and 4 bases, in that order; junction bases with no gene match: 6. CDR1 and CDR2 from the germline V gene are LNHDA and SQIVND (reference sequence).

This clone was seen only a few times. This chain connects TRBV18 to TRBJ2-7; TRBD2 might be the D (6 bases). The CDR3 loop spans 15 amino acids. The germline CDR1 and CDR2 sequences are KGHSH and LQKENI. Trimming shortened V by 3 bases and J by 2 bases, and 14 bases separated the two germline ends. CDR3 sequence reads: CASSPQGGGPYEQYF. Here the CDR3 DNA reads TGTGCCAGCTCACCTCAGGGTGGAGGGCCCTACGAGCAGTACTTC.

This chain joins TRBV28 and TRBJ1-1; D is unresolved. CDR3 length equals 14 residues. V lost 2 bases and J 1 base, leaving 8 bases between the germline ends. Germline V lookup: CDR1 MDHEN, CDR2 SYDVKM. The CDR3 region is CASSLRLTNTEAFF. The DNA for the CDR3 is TGTGCCAGCAGTTTAAGGCTGACGAACACTGAAGCTTTCTTT.

The chain uses TRBV30 and TRBJ1-1; 7 positions agree with TRBD1. The CDR3 spans 13 residues. Germline V gene lookup returns CDR1 GTSNPN and CDR2 SVGIG (reference sequence). Trimming at V came to 4 bases and at J to 0 bases, leaving 2 bases not matched to a gene. The CDR3: CAWKGQLNTEAFF. The DNA for the CDR3 is TGTGCCTGGAAGGGACAGCTGAACACTGAAGCTTTCTTT. Variable domain in full (rest from reference TRBV30 and TRBJ1-1): SQTIHQWPATLVQPVGSPLSLECTVEGTSNPNLYWYRQAAGRGLQLLFYSVGIGQISSEVPQNLSASRPQDRQFILSSKKLLLSDSGFYLCAWKGQLNTEAFFGQGTRLTVV.

The rearrangement uses TRBV30 and TRBJ2-1; D remains ambiguous. From germline, CDR1 is GTSNPN and CDR2 SVGIG (reference sequence). The CDR3 contains 14 residues. The CDR3 loop reads CAHRPLYSYNEQFF. DNA for the CDR3: TGTGCACACCGACCCTTGTACTCCTACAATGAGCAGTTCTTC.